This T cell receptor beta chain was recorded in a study of shared clonotypes between healthy human individuals. The overall study: CD4 naive and memory got three plates each, CD8 naive two, CD8 memory one.

General study findings and limits: Generally, estimated richness proved larger in naive subsets than it did in memory subsets.

On this clone itself: Its specificity is not known.

V was cut by 0 bases and J by 1 base, with 14 bases left in between. CDR1 is SGHNT, CDR2 YYREEE, per germline (reference sequence). The CDR3 totals 17 residues. The test was conducted at deep level. Measured with immunoSEQ multiplex PCR; TCRdb has only the in-frame clones, and not every one. The table records about 380,000 clones, roughly 96% of them present only once. This clonotype originated in a man aged 25 to 40 in good health. The chain has TRBV5-4 and TRBJ2-4; tentatively, D is TRBD1 (5 bases). Sample: memory CD8+ T cells sorted from blood. Subset here: CD45RO+ cells pooled with CCR7-negative TemRA cells. DNA of the CDR3: TGTGCCAGCAGCTTGGGGGTGGGGCTGAGGGCCAAAAACATTCAGTACTTC. This gives the protein CASSLGVGLRAKNIQYF.